This TCR beta chain originates from a study of cytomegalovirus exposure and HLA in healthy donors. Whole-study results and caveats: CMV antigen specificity of three CMV-associated chains was confirmed in vitro.

PCR involved 60 Vbeta and 13 Jbeta primers. Method: immunoSEQ multiplex PCR; TCRdb's copy keeps in-frame clones and lacks some. The sample includes under 150,000 clones, 82% of them seen just once. Trimming took 5 bases from V and 4 from J, leaving 12 bases between them. This CDR3 is built from 14 residues. Germline V gene data show CDR1 as SGDLS and CDR2 as YYNGEE. Points on this clone: Antigen: not known.

The sequence was collected from a male donor in good health and CMV-seronegative. The sequencing sample was made of PBMCs. This rearrangement joins TRBV9 to TRBJ1-4; D is undetermined. DNA of the CDR3: TGTGCCAGCAGTCTACGAGGAGTTAATGAAAAACTGTTTTTT. As protein: CASSLRGVNEKLFF.